Each of the 7 T cell receptor beta chains below was sequenced from the same sample in a study of cytomegalovirus exposure and HLA in healthy donors. PCR primers comprised 60 Vbeta and 13 Jbeta primers. Sequencing used immunoSEQ multiplex PCR; TCRdb keeps in-frame clones, though not all of them. The repertoire holds 200,000 or so clones, with about 79% as singletons. Sequenced material: PBMCs. Receptors were obtained from a boy aged 2 to 10 in good health and CMV-seronegative.

The chain recombines TRBV7-9 with TRBJ2-5; D is uncertain. With 6 bases removed from V and 5 bases from J, the gap between germline ends came to 16 bases. CDR1 SEHNR and CDR2 FQNEAQ come from the germline V gene (reference sequence). This CDR3 comprises 14 residues. The CDR3 reads CASSSSEEWETQYF. CDR3 bases: TGTGCCAGCAGTTCCTCCGAAGAGTGGGAGACCCAGTACTTC.

V is TRBV5-4 and J is TRBJ2-5; 7 bases align to TRBD2. Germline CDR1 and CDR2: SGHNT and YYREEE (reference sequence). V gave up 1 base and J gave up 5 bases; unmatched junction bases: 11. The CDR3 is 16 amino acids. The CDR3 DNA follows: TGTGCCAGCAGCTTGAGGCGGGGGACTCGACAGGAGACCCAGTACTTC. This translates into CASSLRRGTRQETQYF.

This clone was detected once. The chain carries TRBV29-1 and TRBJ2-5; D may be TRBD2 (7 bases). V shed 6 bases and J shed 6 bases, with 11 bases lying between them. The germline V gene encodes CDR1 SQVTM and CDR2 ANQGSEA. The CDR3 totals 11 residues. The CDR3 loop reads CSVGGAKTQYF. For the CDR3, the DNA is TGCAGCGTAGGGGGGGCCAAGACCCAGTACTTC. The variable domain in full, with the rest retrieved from reference TRBV29-1 and TRBJ2-5, is SAVISQKPSRDICQRGTSLTIQCQVDSQVTMMFWYRQQPGQSLTLIATANQGSEATYESGFVIDKFPISRPNLTFSTLTVSNMSPEDSSIYLCSVGGAKTQYFGPGTRLLVL.

V usage is TRBV10-3 and J usage is TRBJ2-5, with 9 bases matching TRBD2. The CDR3 length is 15 residues. Germline assignment: CDR1 ENHRY and CDR2 SYGVKD. J lost 6 bases, V lost 5 bases, and 10 bases had no gene match. The CDR3 bases are TGTGCCATCAGTCCGGCGGGGGGGCCTGTAAAGACCCAGTACTTC. It yields the protein CAISPAGGPVKTQYF.

CDR3 DNA sequence: TGTGCCAGCAGCTTAGACCTGACAGGGGAGCAGTTCTTC. Translating gives CASSLDLTGEQFF. The chain couples TRBV11-2 to TRBJ2-1; the match to TRBD1 covers 7 bases. In germline, CDR1 is SGHAT, CDR2 FQNNGV. This CDR3 spans 13 amino acids. J was trimmed by 10 bases and V by 0 bases; bases with no gene match: 3. Looking up the rest from reference TRBV11-2 and TRBJ2-1 gives the full variable domain: EAGVAQSPRYKIIEKRQSVAFWCNPISGHATLYWYQQILGQGPKLLIQFQNNGVVDDSQLPKDRFSAERLKGVDSTLKIQPAKLEDSAVYLCASSLDLTGEQFFGPGTRLTVL.

The chain uses TRBV9 and TRBJ2-2; the D gene is possibly TRBD2 (5 bases). The germline V gene encodes CDR1 SGDLS and CDR2 YYNGEE. Trimming shortened V by 4 bases and J by 2 bases, and 9 bases separated the two germline ends. The CDR3 consists of 14 residues. Here the CDR3 DNA reads TGTGCCAGCAGCAGCCCGGGAAACACCGGGGAGCTGTTTTTT. The encoded protein is CASSSPGNTGELFF.

V is TRBV4-3 and J is TRBJ2-7; 7 bases match TRBD2. The V gene's germline CDR1 is LGHNA and CDR2 YSLEER. CDR3 length equals 14 residues. V trimming: 4 bases; J trimming: 3 bases; junction bases outside the gene matches: 6. CDR3 nucleotides: TGCGCCAGCAGCCGCGATCTAGCGGACTACGAGCAGTACTTC. This translates into CASSRDLADYEQYF.